In this sample, the clone carrying this TCR beta chain turned up once. Its antigen is unidentified. The data are from a study of cytomegalovirus exposure and HLA in healthy donors. The PCR employed 60 Vbeta primers together with 13 Jbeta primers. Sequenced by immunoSEQ multiplex PCR; TCRdb stores in-frame clones only, minus some. The sample has fewer than 120,000 clones; roughly 78% are singletons. Study outcomes and limitations: Some public TCRs appeared in many individuals, while most sequences were rare. Sequences of the TCR beta chain were said to predict the HLA-A and HLA-B alleles of most subjects accurately. V- and J-gene trimming in TCR beta was tied to a missense DCLRE1C variant by an analysis performed later.

The length of the CDR3 is 15 residues. V was pared by 7 bases and J by 0 bases, with 12 bases between. Germline V gene sequence: CDR1 MNHNY, CDR2 SVGAGI (reference sequence). All donors participated as healthy donors of bone marrow. The rearrangement joins TRBV6-6 to TRBJ2-2; tentatively, D is TRBD2 (6 bases). The TCR sequence derives from a woman younger than 45 in good health and CMV-seronegative. The sample consisted of PBMCs. CDR3 bases: TGTGCCAGCATCAACGGAGGGGCGAACACCGGGGAGCTGTTTTTT. Translated, it gives CASINGGANTGELFF.